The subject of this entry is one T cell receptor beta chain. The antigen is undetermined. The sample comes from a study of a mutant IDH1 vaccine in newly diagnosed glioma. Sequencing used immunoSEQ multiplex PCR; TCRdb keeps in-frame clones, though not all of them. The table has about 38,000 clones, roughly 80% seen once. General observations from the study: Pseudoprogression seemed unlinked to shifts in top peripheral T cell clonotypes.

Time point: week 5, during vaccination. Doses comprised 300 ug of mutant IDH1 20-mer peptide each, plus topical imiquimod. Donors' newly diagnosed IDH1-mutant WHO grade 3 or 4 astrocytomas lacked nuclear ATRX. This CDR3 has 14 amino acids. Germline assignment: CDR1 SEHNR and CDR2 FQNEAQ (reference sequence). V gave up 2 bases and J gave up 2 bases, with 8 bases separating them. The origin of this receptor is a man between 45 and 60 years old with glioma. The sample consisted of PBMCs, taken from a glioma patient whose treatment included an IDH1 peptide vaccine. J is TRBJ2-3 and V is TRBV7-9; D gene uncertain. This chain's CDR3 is CASSLSGFTDTQYF. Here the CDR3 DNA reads TGTGCCAGCAGCTTATCAGGCTTCACAGATACGCAGTATTTT.